The clone carrying this T cell receptor (beta chain) has a handful of counts. Its antigen is unidentified. CDR3 and TCR beta VDJ profiling relied on genomic DNA as the template. In TCRdb, the reads were re-called with MiXCR into one record per CDR3 protein. This sample has 200,000 or so distinct CDR3 sequences, with less than 65% found just once. The data stem from a study of CD8+CD57+ T cells in acquired aplastic anemia. This CDR3 is 13 amino acids long. V was trimmed by 5 bases and J by 4 bases, leaving 9 bases between them. Germline lookup yields CDR1 SGHTA and CDR2 FQGNSA. Findings and caveats of the study: Patients did not significantly differ from controls in CD8+ Simpson's diversity.

The source material was sorted CD4+, CD8+, or CD8+CD57+ T cells (not recorded which) from PBMCs. V and J are TRBV7-2 and TRBJ2-1; TRBD1 is a possible D gene (5 bases). The clonotype was recovered from a human donor with severe aplastic anemia or a healthy control (not recorded which). CDR3 protein: CASSARQYNEQFF. The CDR3 DNA reads TGTGCCAGCAGCGCACGACAGTACAATGAGCAGTTCTTC.